This T cell receptor (beta chain) was recorded in a study of OX40 agonist ivuxolimab in advanced cancers. Study-wide background: Treatment of patients was with ivuxolimab, an agonistic anti-OX40 (CD134) antibody. Having had anti-PD-1, anti-PD-L1 or anti-CTLA-4 therapy before was allowed, and more than 35% had some. Hepatocellular carcinoma, melanoma, renal cell or head and neck cancer affected the dose-escalation patients.

Trimming at V came to 11 bases and at J to 2 bases, leaving 8 bases not matched to a gene. Per the germline V gene, CDR1 is SGHTA and CDR2 is FQGNSA. The length of the CDR3 is 13 residues. Sampling of blood occurred at baseline, cycle 4 day 1, and cycle 7 day 1. Produced via immunoSEQ multiplex PCR; TCRdb's table is partial and in-frame only. The sample includes approximately 47,000 clones, about nine tenths of them seen just once. The receptor was isolated from an adult with an advanced solid tumor such as melanoma, head and neck, liver or kidney cancer. The chain couples TRBV7-2 to TRBJ2-7; 8 bases agree with TRBD2. The source material was CD4+ or CD8+ T cells sorted from blood, sampled in a trial of the OX40 agonist ivuxolimab. The CDR3 reads CASGIAGPYEQYF. DNA for the CDR3: TGTGCCTCCGGGATAGCGGGACCCTACGAGCAGTACTTC.